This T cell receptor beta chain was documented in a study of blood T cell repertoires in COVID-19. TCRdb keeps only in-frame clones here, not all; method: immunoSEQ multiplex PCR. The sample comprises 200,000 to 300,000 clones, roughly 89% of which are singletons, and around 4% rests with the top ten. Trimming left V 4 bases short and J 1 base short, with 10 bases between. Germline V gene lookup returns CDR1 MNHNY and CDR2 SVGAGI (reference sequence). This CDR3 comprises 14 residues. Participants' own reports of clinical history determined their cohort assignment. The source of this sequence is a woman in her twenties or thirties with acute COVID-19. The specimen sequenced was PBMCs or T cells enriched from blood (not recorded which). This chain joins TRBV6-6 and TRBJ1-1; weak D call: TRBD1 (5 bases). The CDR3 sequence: CASSSTVSNTEAFF. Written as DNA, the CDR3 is TGTGCCAGCAGTTCGACAGTATCGAACACTGAAGCTTTCTTT.